A selection of T cell receptor beta chains follows, all from one sample in a study of beta chain features in type 1 diabetes. Some clones are missing from TCRdb's copy, which holds only in-frame ones; the method was immunoSEQ multiplex PCR. The table includes tens of thousands of clones, roughly 31% detected once. The sequencing input was stem cell memory CD4+ T cells from blood. The receptors come from a woman between 18 and 30 years old in good health. Both conserved end residues are part of each CDR3. D genes are given only for firm matches. Clone size is shown for a subset of rows, as once, few, many or a class of expanded clone.

clone size,D gene,V gene,J gene,CDR3 DNA,CDR3 protein
NA,TRBD1,TRBV5-1,TRBJ2-5,TGCGCCAGCCAGGGGGGACAGGGAGTAAGAGAGACCCAGTACTTC,CASQGGQGVRETQYF
NA,NA,TRBV7-2,TRBJ1-2,TGTGCCAGCAGCTTTGACAGAAGAACTAACTATGGCTACACCTTC,CASSFDRRTNYGYTF
many,TRBD2,TRBV7-2,TRBJ2-4,TGTGCCAGCAGAGCTAGCGGGGGGATTCAGTACTTC,CASRASGGIQYF
NA,NA,TRBV21-1,TRBJ2-7,TGTGCCAGCAAAGGGACAGGGGGAACCGATTCCTACGAGCAGTACTTC,CASKGTGGTDSYEQYF
NA,TRBD1,TRBV30,TRBJ1-6,TGTGCCTGGAGTAGGGACAGGGGGAGTGTTCGGTCACCCCTCCACTTT,CAWSRDRGSVRSPLHF
NA,NA,TRBV18,TRBJ1-2,TGTGCCAGCTCACCGGGGGCCGAAAGCCATGGCTACACCTTC,CASSPGAESHGYTF
NA,TRBD1,TRBV6-6,TRBJ2-7,TGTGCCAGCAGTTACCCGGGACAGGCCTACGAGCAGTACTTC,CASSYPGQAYEQYF
few,NA,TRBV19,TRBJ2-7,TGTGCCAGTAGTTACCGAGGCCGGAGCTCCTACGAGCAGTACTTC,CASSYRGRSSYEQYF
once,NA,TRBV21-1,TRBJ1-4,TGTGCCAGCAGCTCTCCAACTAATGAAAAACTGTTTTTT,CASSSPTNEKLFF
few,TRBD1,TRBV10-2,TRBJ1-1,TGCGCCAGCAGCCTACAGGGGATGAACACTGAAGCTTTCTTT,CASSLQGMNTEAFF
few,TRBD2,TRBV30,TRBJ2-3,TGTGCCTGGTACGACGGGATAGCGGGTAGTAAAGATACGCAGTATTTT,CAWYDGIAGSKDTQYF
few,TRBD2,TRBV7-3,TRBJ2-1,TGTGCCAGCAGCCCAGGCCAGCGGGGAGGTGAGCAGTTCTTC,CASSPGQRGGEQFF
few,NA,TRBV21-1,TRBJ2-1,TGTGCCAGCAGCAATAATTGGGGAGATAATGAGCAGTTCTTC,CASSNNWGDNEQFF
few,NA,TRBV5-1,TRBJ2-5,TGCGCCAGCTCGGAGAGGGGGGAGACCCAGTACTTC,CASSERGETQYF
few,NA,TRBV4-2,TRBJ1-1,TGTGCCAGCAGCCAAGGCGGCGGTTGGAACACTGAAGCTTTCTTT,CASSQGGGWNTEAFF
NA,NA,TRBV18,TRBJ2-1,TGTGCCAGCTCACCTCCCGGCGGAACGGGTCATAATGAGCAGTTCTTC,CASSPPGGTGHNEQFF
few,NA,TRBV18,TRBJ2-3,TGTGCCAGCTCACCGCCTACCACAGATACGCAGTATTTT,CASSPPTTDTQYF
NA,TRBD1,TRBV19,TRBJ2-1,TGTGCCAGTAGTGGGACAGGCTGGGGGGTTGAGCAGTTCTTC,CASSGTGWGVEQFF
NA,TRBD2,TRBV6-5,TRBJ2-5,TGTGCCGCGAGTTTGGGGCTAGCGGGGACCCAGTACTTC,CAASLGLAGTQYF
NA,NA,TRBV25-1,TRBJ1-5,TGTGCCAGCAGTCGGGGGGAAGGACAGCCCCAGCATTTT,CASSRGEGQPQHF
NA,TRBD2,TRBV10-1,TRBJ2-1,TGCGCCAGCAGTGAGGGACTAGCGGGATACAATGAGCAGTTCTTC,CASSEGLAGYNEQFF
NA,NA,TRBV11-3,TRBJ2-1,TGTGCCAGCAGCCATTACAGGGAGCGCAATGAGCAGTTCTTC,CASSHYRERNEQFF
few,TRBD2,TRBV7-9,TRBJ2-3,TGTGCCAGCAGGCTAGCGGGGGGAGATACGCAGTATTTT,CASRLAGGDTQYF
NA,NA,TRBV4-3,TRBJ1-6,TGCGCCAGCAGCCAGGCCTACAGGAATTCACCCCTCCACTTT,CASSQAYRNSPLHF
NA,TRBD2,TRBV5-8,TRBJ2-5,TGTGCCAGCAGCTGGAGCGGGGAAGAGACCCAGTACTTC,CASSWSGEETQYF
NA,TRBD2,TRBV4-2,TRBJ2-1,TGTGCCAGCAGTCATACGGAAAGCGGGGTCTACAATGAGCAGTTCTTC,CASSHTESGVYNEQFF
NA,NA,TRBV6-6,TRBJ2-7,TGTGCCATCAGCCGGCCCCCTTCGGAGGGGCAGTACTTC,CAISRPPSEGQYF
NA,NA,TRBV18,TRBJ2-1,TGTGCCAGCTCACCACCAAGGGGGAGAAGCTCCTACAATGAGCAGTTCTTC,CASSPPRGRSSYNEQFF
few,NA,TRBV7-2,TRBJ2-1,TGTGCCAGCAGCTTATCCGGGGGAAGCTCCTACAATGAGCAGTTCTTC,CASSLSGGSSYNEQFF
NA,NA,TRBV5-4,TRBJ1-1,TGTGCCAGCAGCTTGGAAGGGGATCGCACTGAAGCTTTCTTT,CASSLEGDRTEAFF
NA,TRBD2,TRBV5-1,TRBJ2-3,TGCGCCAGCAGATGGAGCGGGGGGGCAGATACGCAGTATTTT,CASRWSGGADTQYF
NA,TRBD2,TRBV7-7,TRBJ2-5,TGTGCTAGCAGCGCAGGGACTAGCGGGTACCAAGAGACCCAGTACTTC,CASSAGTSGYQETQYF
NA,NA,TRBV6-6,TRBJ2-3,TGTGCCAGCATTAGGGGGGGGTCTGGACTGGATACGCAGTATTTT,CASIRGGSGLDTQYF
NA,NA,TRBV20-1,TRBJ2-1,TGCAGTGCTAGATCCAGTACTGAGCAGTTCTTC,CSARSSTEQFF
NA,TRBD1,TRBV6-6,TRBJ2-7,TGTGCCAGCAGCTCGGGGACAGGGATTATGGAGCAGTACTTC,CASSSGTGIMEQYF
NA,NA,TRBV18,TRBJ2-7,TGTGCCAGCTCACCCCTGCCAGGTTACGAGCAGTACTTC,CASSPLPGYEQYF
few,NA,TRBV6-1,TRBJ2-5,TGTGCCAGCTCAGGACAGACCCAAGAGACCCAGTACTTC,CASSGQTQETQYF
NA,NA,TRBV27,TRBJ1-1,TGTGCCAGCAGGGGCATCCTGGGGGGCACTGAAGCTTTCTTT,CASRGILGGTEAFF
NA,NA,TRBV4-1,TRBJ1-5,TGCGCCAGCAGCCAAGATCCCGGGAGCGGGGGCAATCAGCCCCAGCATTTT,CASSQDPGSGGNQPQHF
few,TRBD2,TRBV9,TRBJ2-1,TGTGCCAGCAGCGTAGAACTAGCGCAGAATGAGCAGTTCTTC,CASSVELAQNEQFF
NA,NA,TRBV9,TRBJ2-5,TGTGCCAGCAGTTTCGGGGAAATCGAGGAGACCCAGTACTTC,CASSFGEIEETQYF
NA,NA,TRBV5-1,TRBJ2-7,TGCGCCAGCTCCCAAAGGCAGCGGGTCCTGGGGGAGCAGTACTTC,CASSQRQRVLGEQYF